The 14 T cell receptor beta chains given below trace back to one sample, sequenced in a study of CD8+ T cells in alopecia areata. Sequencing relied on a cDNA template that was reverse transcribed from extracted RNA. Sequencing used immunoSEQ multiplex PCR; TCRdb keeps in-frame clones, though not all of them. The sample has 150,000 to 200,000 clones, roughly 60% seen once; the top ten hold 4% to 5.5%. The sample consisted of CD4+ T cells sorted from blood. These receptors originate from a human donor in good health.

The gene calls are TRBV29-1 and TRBJ1-5; D ambiguous. V was cut by 7 bases and J by 3 bases, with 13 bases left in between. CDR1 and CDR2 from the germline V gene are SQVTM and ANQGSEA. The CDR3 is 13 amino acids. For the CDR3, the DNA is TGCAGCGCCGTTTTCGGCACCAATCAGCCCCAGCATTTT. Amino acids: CSAVFGTNQPQHF.

The rearrangement joins TRBV2 to TRBJ1-4; 7 bases are a match to TRBD1. Germline V gene data show CDR1 as SNHLY and CDR2 as FYNNEI. V dropped 4 bases and J dropped 8; count of bases not matched to a gene: 10. The CDR3 covers 15 residues. CDR3 in DNA: TGTGCCAGCAGTGGCCTGGAGGGGGCGGGGGAAAAACTGTTTTTT. Translated: CASSGLEGAGEKLFF.

This chain links TRBV7-2 with TRBJ2-5; 8 bases fit TRBD1. With 2 bases clipped from V and 5 bases from J, the junction kept 7 bases outside the gene matches. CDR3 length: 15 amino acids. From germline, CDR1 is SGHTA and CDR2 FQGNSA. CDR3 sequence reads: CASSLLQGVGETQYF. In DNA form, the CDR3 reads TGTGCCAGCAGCTTATTACAGGGGGTGGGTGAGACCCAGTACTTC.

The V gene is TRBV28, the J gene TRBJ2-5; D is possibly TRBD2 (5 bases). V lost 6 bases to trimming and J lost 0 bases, with 14 bases between them. The V gene's germline CDR1 is MDHEN and CDR2 SYDVKM. This CDR3 has 15 residues. CDR3 sequence reads: CASRDSLLYQETQYF. CDR3 DNA sequence: TGTGCCAGCAGGGACTCCCTACTGTACCAAGAGACCCAGTACTTC.

The V gene is TRBV29-1, the J gene TRBJ2-2, with 8 positions matching TRBD1. From germline, CDR1 is SQVTM and CDR2 ANQGSEA. With V trimmed by 1 base and J by 6 bases, 1 base remained unmatched. The CDR3 totals 13 residues. CDR3 bases: TGCAGCGTTGAAGTGACAGGGGCCGGGGAGCTGTTTTTT. Translation gives CSVEVTGAGELFF.

The chain recombines TRBV7-9 with TRBJ2-7, with D possibly being TRBD2 (5 bases). The CDR3 contains 15 residues. V lost 3 bases and J 5 bases, leaving 17 bases between the germline ends. CDR1 and CDR2 from the germline V gene are SEHNR and FQNEAQ (reference sequence). CDR3 sequence: CASSFGVLGRDEQYF. The CDR3 DNA is TGTGCCAGCAGCTTCGGGGTCTTGGGCCGAGACGAGCAGTACTTC.

This clone was picked up one time. The junction shows a germline mismatch at one end, possibly a read error. The V and J genes are TRBV29-1 and TRBJ2-7; 8 bases match TRBD2. This CDR3 has 13 residues. CDR1 and CDR2 from the germline V gene are SQVTM and ANQGSEA. CDR3 coding DNA: TGCAGCGTGGAAGCGGGAGTAGGTTACGAGCAGTACTTC. It is translated as CSVEAGVGYEQYF.

About this clone itself: The junction departs from the called germline gene at one end, perhaps through a read error. This chain links TRBV7-7 with TRBJ2-4; 9 bases map to TRBD1. The CDR3 is 13 amino acids. In germline, CDR1 is SSHAT, CDR2 FNYEAQ (reference sequence). CDR3: CASSLGTGNIQYF. The CDR3 bases are TGTGCTAGCAGCTTAGGGACAGGGAACATTCAGTACTTC. Combining the CDR3 with reference TRBV7-7 and TRBJ2-4 gives the whole variable domain GAGVSQSPRYKVTKRGQDVTLRCDPISSHATLYWYQQALGQGPEFLTYFNYEAQPDKSGLPSDRFSAERPEGSISTLTIQRTEQRDSAMYRCASSLGTGNIQYFGAGTRLSVL.

This chain connects TRBV5-1 to TRBJ1-2; no definite D call. This CDR3 has 14 residues. The germline V gene has CDR1 SGHRS and CDR2 YFSETQ. The ends were cut back, 0 bases at V and 5 bases at J, with 11 bases in the middle. Here the CDR3 reads CASSLVQLGYGYTF. CDR3 coding DNA: TGCGCCAGCAGCTTGGTACAGCTGGGGTATGGCTACACCTTC.

The rearrangement links TRBV2 to TRBJ2-3; the D gene is possibly TRBD2 (6 bases). CDR1 and CDR2 (germline): SNHLY, FYNNEI. CDR3 size: 14 residues. Trimming pared 6 bases from V and 10 bases from J, leaving 20 bases between. The CDR3 loop is CASRGLREPLAQYF. For the CDR3, the DNA is TGTGCCAGCAGAGGGTTGCGGGAACCTCTTGCGCAGTATTTT.

The chain links TRBV28 to TRBJ1-1; 8 bases align to TRBD1. Germline CDR1 MDHEN, CDR2 SYDVKM. J gave up 4 bases and V 5 bases, and 9 bases lay outside the gene matches. The CDR3 totals 15 residues. The CDR3 loop reads CASSPSGQVSTEAFF. CDR3 nucleotides: TGTGCCAGCAGTCCCTCGGGACAGGTCAGCACTGAAGCTTTCTTT.

This clone was seen repeatedly, ten times or more. V gene TRBV10-3 combines with J gene TRBJ1-3; D uncertain. The CDR3 consists of 14 residues. V was clipped by 3 bases and J by 2 bases, with 8 bases between them. Germline V CDR1 and CDR2: ENHRY, SYGVKD. Here the CDR3 reads CAISDLGAGNTIYF. DNA of the CDR3: TGTGCCATCAGTGACCTGGGAGCTGGAAACACCATATATTTT.

This clone turned up a few times. The chain has TRBV19 and TRBJ2-2; the D is unclear. Trimming took off 1 base at V and 4 bases at J, with 13 bases between the two ends. CDR1 LNHDA and CDR2 SQIVND come from the germline V gene (reference sequence). This CDR3 spans 16 amino acids. Written as DNA, the CDR3 is TGTGCCAGTAGTATAGGCAGACGTCATGGCACCGGGGAGCTGTTTTTT. It yields the protein CASSIGRRHGTGELFF.

There are a few counts of this clone. The V call is TRBV10-3, the J call TRBJ2-3; unclear D gene. The CDR3 extends over 15 amino acids. The ends were cut back, 6 bases at V and 2 bases at J, with 15 bases in the middle. Germline loops: CDR1 ENHRY, CDR2 SYGVKD. The DNA for the CDR3 is TGTGCCATCAGCACAAACTTAATGTACACAGATACGCAGTATTTT. This gives the protein CAISTNLMYTDTQYF.